This T cell receptor beta chain was identified during a study of human T cells and chemical hapten exposure. Study details: Patients received weekly diphenylcyclopropenone doses to the scalp throughout the approximately 23-week study. Per-sample TCR yield variation was attributed mainly to small pooled library volume differences. Study outcomes and limitations: Once DPC sensitization occurred, TCRs above 1 in 1000 frequency showed no change.

Per germline, CDR1 ENHRY and CDR2 SYGVKD. CDR3 size: 14 residues. Trimming took 2 bases from V and 4 from J, leaving 10 bases between them. Single cDNA molecules in the library carried unique molecular identifiers attached during preparation. TCRdb reanalysed the RACE reads using MiXCR and keeps one entry per CDR3 protein. This repertoire shows approximately 320,000 distinct CDR3 sequences, around 5.5% found once; its top ten account for about 8.2%. The sample's time point: pre-sensitization, week 0. Indicated treatment: therapeutic diphenylcyclopropenone sensitization with weekly scalp DPC. Remarks on this clonotype: Its matching antigen is unknown.

The chain has TRBV10-3 and TRBJ2-3, with D uncertain. The specimen comprised whole blood, sampled in connection with sensitization to the hapten diphenylcyclopropenone (DPC). The sequence was collected from a woman under 30 with alopecia areata. Some clones in this sample may be carry-over from other donors' samples. CDR3 in amino acids: CAISEDLAPDTQYF. The CDR3 bases are TGTGCCATCAGTGAGGACTTAGCCCCAGATACGCAGTATTTT.